A single sample gave rise to the 21 T cell receptor beta chains below, sequenced in a study of blood T cell repertoires in COVID-19. TCRdb's table, derived via immunoSEQ multiplex PCR, lists solely in-frame clones and lacks some. The repertoire includes about 480,000 clones, approximately 90% of them detected once, and 4.3% sits in the top ten. Sequencing input: peripheral blood. These receptors were obtained from a woman between 25 and 40 years old with acute or convalescent COVID-19.

The chain carries TRBV24-1 and TRBJ2-3, with 9 bases identical to TRBD2. With V trimmed by 3 bases and J by 2 bases, 5 bases remained unmatched. Germline-derived CDR1 and CDR2 are KGHDR and SFDVKD. CDR3 length: 16 amino acids. The CDR3 sequence is CATSDPSGAFTDTQYF. The CDR3 region has the DNA TGTGCCACCAGTGATCCTAGCGGGGCGTTCACAGATACGCAGTATTTT.

Points on this clone: Different DNA sequences within this sample yield the same CDR3. V usage is TRBV7-2 and J usage is TRBJ2-7, with 10 bases lining up with TRBD1. Germline V gene sequence: CDR1 SGHTA, CDR2 FQGNSA. The CDR3 consists of 13 residues. After removal of 4 bases from V and 7 bases from J, the junction contained 4 bases not matched to a gene. This CDR3 is CASSSRTGGEQYF. The DNA for the CDR3 is TGTGCCAGCAGCTCCCGGACAGGGGGGGAGCAGTACTTC.

The chain links TRBV19 to TRBJ1-1; no firm D call. The CDR3 consists of 11 residues. V gave up 4 bases and J gave up 12 bases, with 12 bases separating them. From germline, CDR1 is LNHDA and CDR2 SQIVND (reference sequence). In nucleotides, the CDR3 is TGTGCCAGTAGTACCCCCTTTGGGCCTTTCTTT. Residues: CASSTPFGPFF.

This chain links TRBV5-5 with TRBJ2-7; D is uncertain. The CDR3 runs 15 residues. V lost 4 bases to trimming and J lost 3 bases, with 17 bases between them. Germline V gene sequence: CDR1 SGHKS, CDR2 YYEKEE (reference sequence). The chain's CDR3 is CASSLGNFPSYEQYF. The CDR3 DNA reads TGTGCCAGCAGCCTAGGAAATTTTCCGAGCTACGAGCAGTACTTC.

This rearrangement joins TRBV29-1 to TRBJ2-5; D not certain. Trimming shortened V by 4 bases and J by 1 base, and 7 bases separated the two germline ends. The germline V gene encodes CDR1 SQVTM and CDR2 ANQGSEA. The CDR3 runs to 12 residues. In DNA, the CDR3 is TGCAGCGTTGCCGCAGTCCAAGAGACCCAGTACTTC. It specifies CSVAAVQETQYF.

The V and J genes are TRBV2 and TRBJ1-6; D possibly corresponds to TRBD1 (6 bases). Deletions cut 6 bases from V and 7 bases from J, with 19 bases between. The CDR3 has 16 amino acids. Germline CDR1 and CDR2: SNHLY and FYNNEI. The CDR3: CASSPSGRQGNSPLHF. As DNA, the CDR3 is TGTGCCAGCAGCCCCTCAGGGCGGCAGGGGAATTCACCCCTCCACTTT.

This clone has only a few counts. This chain connects TRBV2 to TRBJ1-1, with D hard to call. The CDR3 runs 12 residues. V was shortened by 1 base and J by 8 bases, with 8 bases between the two germline ends. CDR1 is SNHLY, CDR2 FYNNEI, per germline. CDR3 region: CASSEGSQEAFF. CDR3 sequence (DNA): TGTGCCAGCAGTGAAGGTTCACAGGAAGCTTTCTTT.

This chain joins TRBV5-1 and TRBJ2-3; D possibly corresponds to TRBD1 (5 bases). Per the germline V gene, CDR1 is SGHRS and CDR2 is YFSETQ. The CDR3 covers 13 residues. V was pared by 0 bases and J by 6 bases, with 8 bases between. The CDR3 nucleotides read TGCGCCAGCAGCTTGGGGGGCCTGGATACGCAGTATTTT. Translation: CASSLGGLDTQYF. The whole variable domain, remainder taken from reference TRBV5-1 and TRBJ2-3, is KAGVTQTPRYLIKTRGQQVTLSCSPISGHRSVSWYQQTPGQGLQFLFEYFSETQRNKGNFPGRFSGRQFSNSRSEMNVSTLELGDSALYLCASSLGGLDTQYFGPGTRLTVL.

Here the CDR3 reads CASSQQGTNYGYTF. The CDR3 DNA reads as TGTGCCAGCTCACAACAGGGGACTAACTATGGCTACACCTTC. This chain joins TRBV18 and TRBJ1-2; 7 bases fit TRBD1. Germline V gene sequence: CDR1 KGHSH, CDR2 LQKENI. Losses at the gene ends were 4 bases for V and 0 bases for J; bases not matched to a gene: 2. The CDR3 is 14 amino acids.

This chain uses TRBV27 with TRBJ1-3, with D perhaps matching TRBD1 (5 bases). V lost 3 bases and J 9 bases, leaving 15 bases between the germline ends. The CDR3 spans 14 residues. Looked up from germline, CDR1 is MNHEY and CDR2 is SMNVEV (reference sequence). CDR3 region: CASSLAPTGGTIYF. The CDR3 bases are TGTGCCAGCAGTTTGGCCCCCACCGGGGGCACCATATATTTT.

This chain links TRBV11-2 with TRBJ2-7; 10 nucleotides align to TRBD1. Unmatched junction bases numbered 2, after V lost 4 bases and J lost 2 bases. CDR3 length: 14 amino acids. Germline V gene sequence: CDR1 SGHAT, CDR2 FQNNGV. The DNA of the CDR3 is TGTGCCAGCAGCTCCGGGACAGGGGCCTACGAGCAGTACTTC. Its protein product is CASSSGTGAYEQYF.

This chain links TRBV5-1 with TRBJ2-1; D gene ambiguous. V dropped 0 bases and J dropped 3 bases, with 10 bases sitting between them. Looked up from germline, CDR1 is SGHRS and CDR2 is YFSETQ. This CDR3 is 15 amino acids long. The CDR3 bases are TGCGCCAGCAGCTTGGACCAGGCCTACTACAATGAGCAGTTCTTC. This sequence encodes CASSLDQAYYNEQFF.

This clone appeared once. J is TRBJ1-5 and V is TRBV30, with no clear D. Germline CDR1 GTSNPN, CDR2 SVGIG (reference sequence). Trimming took off 1 base at V and 6 bases at J, with 13 bases between the two ends. The CDR3 sequence is 14 residues long. Here the CDR3 reads CAWSGTAGRQPQHF. CDR3 in DNA: TGTGCCTGGAGTGGAACGGCGGGCCGTCAGCCCCAGCATTTT.

A few counts support this clone. V is TRBV2 and J is TRBJ2-7; 9 nucleotides agree with TRBD1. This CDR3 comprises 13 residues. Germline-derived CDR1 and CDR2 are SNHLY and FYNNEI. V lost 8 bases to trimming and J lost 2 bases; unmatched junction nucleotides: 4. This chain's CDR3 is CASGGQGTYEQYF. The CDR3 coding sequence is TGTGCCAGCGGGGGACAGGGAACCTACGAGCAGTACTTC.

The rearrangement uses TRBV7-3 and TRBJ2-1, with D possibly matching TRBD2 (6 bases). CDR3 size: 14 residues. The germline V gene has CDR1 SGHTA and CDR2 FQGTGA. The V end lost 5 bases, the J end lost 6 bases, and 14 bases lay between the germline ends. In DNA form, the CDR3 reads TGTGCCAGCAGCCGCGGGGCCATCGCCAATGAGCAGTTCTTC. Translation gives CASSRGAIANEQFF.

The J gene is TRBJ2-6, the V gene TRBV5-1, with 11 nucleotides matching TRBD1. CDR3 length equals 17 residues. Germline loops: CDR1 SGHRS, CDR2 YFSETQ. After removal of 5 bases from V and 0 bases from J, the junction contained 4 bases not matched to a gene. The CDR3 protein is CASSSGTGGSGANVLTF. Here the CDR3 DNA reads TGCGCCAGCAGTTCCGGGACAGGGGGCTCTGGGGCCAACGTCCTGACTTTC.

The rearrangement links TRBV12-3 or TRBV12-4 to TRBJ2-5; a possible D gene is TRBD2 (5 bases). Trimming took 6 bases from V and 1 from J, leaving 6 bases between them. CDR3 length equals 12 residues. The CDR3 DNA reads TGTGCCAGCAGACTAGGCCAAGAGACCCAGTACTTC. Its translation: CASRLGQETQYF.

The J gene is TRBJ1-5, the V gene TRBV30; 10 bases are shared with TRBD1. CDR1 and CDR2 from the germline V gene are GTSNPN and SVGIG (reference sequence). V gave up 3 bases and J gave up 8 bases; unmatched junction bases: 4. The CDR3 totals 13 residues. The CDR3 protein is CAWSGTGVEPQHF. For the CDR3, the DNA is TGTGCCTGGAGCGGGACAGGGGTAGAGCCCCAGCATTTT.

In this sample, this clone turned up once. V usage is TRBV5-4 and J usage is TRBJ1-2, with TRBD1 matching 7 bases. CDR3 length equals 14 residues. Germline loops: CDR1 SGHNT, CDR2 YYREEE (reference sequence). Trimming took 3 bases from V and 6 from J; bases not matched to a gene: 8. CDR3 amino acids: CASSSGDRSNGYTF. The CDR3 DNA reads TGTGCCAGCAGCTCGGGGGACAGATCTAATGGCTACACCTTC.

V usage is TRBV2 and J usage is TRBJ1-1, with TRBD1 as a possible D gene (5 bases). The germline CDR1 and CDR2 sequences are SNHLY and FYNNEI. Trimming took off 5 bases at V and 3 bases at J, with 19 bases between the two ends. The CDR3 has 16 amino acids. The CDR3 bases are TGTGCCAGCAGTAATCAGGGTCTGATGAGTCACACTGAAGCTTTCTTT. It encodes CASSNQGLMSHTEAFF.

The gene calls are TRBV27 and TRBJ1-1, with no clear D. CDR1 and CDR2 (germline): MNHEY, SMNVEV (reference sequence). The CDR3 sequence is 13 residues long. Trimming took off 5 bases at V and 1 base at J, with 8 bases between the two ends. The CDR3 DNA is TGTGCCAGCAGTCCTTACAAGAACACTGAAGCTTTCTTT. Residues: CASSPYKNTEAFF.